This paragraph covers one TCR beta chain sequence. These data are taken from a study of control samples from healthy donors and cancer patients. The germline V and J ends were trimmed by 2 bases and 3 bases, with 7 bases remaining between them. Germline CDR1 reads SGHTA; CDR2 reads FQGTGA. The CDR3 totals 13 residues. Sequencing was performed with immunoSEQ multiplex PCR; in TCRdb, only in-frame clones are kept and a portion is missing. The table shows about 140,000 clones, with more than 90% occurring only once. Sequencing used blood. The chain joins TRBV7-3 to TRBJ2-5; D not resolved. This sequence originates from a man aged 25-45 years in good health. CDR3 nucleotide sequence: TGTGCCAGCAGCTTATTTAAGGAAGAGACCCAGTACTTC. It encodes CASSLFKEETQYF.